This T cell receptor (beta chain) was identified in a study of blood T cell repertoires in COVID-19. Some clones are missing from TCRdb's copy, which holds only in-frame ones; the method was immunoSEQ multiplex PCR. The table shows 90,000 to 120,000 clones, with approximately 85% occurring only once. Germline CDR1 SGHDT, CDR2 YYEEEE. The V and J ends lost 4 bases and 5 bases respectively, with 18 bases between them. The CDR3 runs to 16 residues. The receptor was derived from a human donor in a cohort sampled during active COVID-19. Sequencing was carried out using peripheral blood. The J gene is TRBJ1-4, the V gene TRBV5-6, with a possible D match to TRBD1 (5 bases). The CDR3 coding sequence is TGTGCCAGCAGCCTACGATGGACACTCGGAAATGAAAAACTGTTTTTT. This translates into CASSLRWTLGNEKLFF.